Given below is one T cell receptor (beta chain) in context. These data belong to a study of T cells in localized non-small cell lung cancer. Trimming left V 7 bases short and J 2 bases short, with 8 bases between. Germline V CDR1 and CDR2: MNHEY, SVGAGI. The CDR3 is 13 amino acids. Method: immunoSEQ multiplex PCR; TCRdb's copy keeps in-frame clones and lacks some. This table has fewer than 13,000 clones, roughly 81% appearing once. The sequenced sample was peripheral blood, obtained before any cancer treatment. The TCR sequence derives from a male donor aged 60 or over with stage III lung adenocarcinoma. This chain uses TRBV6-5 with TRBJ2-2, with D uncertain. In nucleotides, the CDR3 is TGTGCCAGCAAGGGCGGAAACACCGGGGAGCTGTTTTTT. As protein: CASKGGNTGELFF.